This T cell receptor (beta chain) was observed in a study of cytomegalovirus exposure and HLA in healthy donors. The wider study: Unique TCRs numbering around 85 million, obtained from HLA-typed donors, made up an early data release. Study conclusions and caveats: In a later analysis, parvovirus B19, influenza, CMV and Epstein-Barr virus appeared linked to several top co-occurrence clusters.

It was with 60 Vbeta and 13 Jbeta primers that the PCR ran. TCRdb keeps only in-frame clones here, not all; method: immunoSEQ multiplex PCR. The sample lists 150,000 to 200,000 clones; approximately 83% were seen once. The CDR3 loop spans 15 amino acids. Trimming stripped 4 bases from V and 2 bases from J, with 14 bases between. Germline V CDR1 and CDR2: KGHSH, LQKENI. On this clone itself: Its antigen is unidentified.

As for the donors, each was a healthy bone marrow donor. Material: PBMCs. This TCR was recovered from a man between 18 and 35 years old in good health and CMV-seropositive. The V gene is TRBV18, the J gene TRBJ2-5; weak D call: TRBD1 (5 bases). CDR3 sequence reads: CASSQGRSLQETQYF. The CDR3 nucleotides read TGTGCCAGCTCACAGGGGCGGAGTCTTCAAGAGACCCAGTACTTC. Full variable domain (missing parts from reference TRBV18 and TRBJ2-5): NAGVMQNPRHLVRRRGQEARLRCSPMKGHSHVYWYRQLPEEGLKFMVYLQKENIIDESGMPKERFSAEFPKEGPSILRIQQVVRGDSAAYFCASSQGRSLQETQYFGPGTRLLVL.